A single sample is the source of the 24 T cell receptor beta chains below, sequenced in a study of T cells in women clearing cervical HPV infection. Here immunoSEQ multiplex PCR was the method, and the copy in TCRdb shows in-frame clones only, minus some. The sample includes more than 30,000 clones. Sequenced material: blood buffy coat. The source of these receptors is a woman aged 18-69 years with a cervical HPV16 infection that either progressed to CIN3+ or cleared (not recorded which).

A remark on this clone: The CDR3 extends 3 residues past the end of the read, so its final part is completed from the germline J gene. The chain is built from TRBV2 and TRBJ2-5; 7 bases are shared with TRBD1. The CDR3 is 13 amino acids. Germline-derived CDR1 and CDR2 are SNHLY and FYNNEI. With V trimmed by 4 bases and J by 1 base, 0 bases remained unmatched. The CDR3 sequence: CASSGQGQETQYF. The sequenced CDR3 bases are TGTGCCAGCAGTGGACAGGGCCAAGAGACC.

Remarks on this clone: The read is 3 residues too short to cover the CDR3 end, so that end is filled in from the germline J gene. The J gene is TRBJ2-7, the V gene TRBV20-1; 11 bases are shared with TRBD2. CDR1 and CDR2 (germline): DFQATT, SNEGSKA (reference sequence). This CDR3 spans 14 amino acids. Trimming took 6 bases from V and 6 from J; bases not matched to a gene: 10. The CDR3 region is CSARRLAGNIEQYF. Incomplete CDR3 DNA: TGCAGTGCACGTCGACTAGCGGGAAATATCGAG.

CDR3 loop: CSEGTSDAEQFF. The covered CDR3 bases are TGCAGTGAGGGGACTAGCGATGCTGAG. This chain joins TRBV20-1 and TRBJ2-1; TRBD2 aligns across 10 bases. Sequencing ends 3 residues short of the CDR3 end; the germline J gene provides the rest. Germline V gives CDR1 DFQATT, CDR2 SNEGSKA (reference sequence). This CDR3 spans 12 amino acids. The V segment lost 7 bases and the J segment 9 bases; nucleotides outside the gene matches: 6.

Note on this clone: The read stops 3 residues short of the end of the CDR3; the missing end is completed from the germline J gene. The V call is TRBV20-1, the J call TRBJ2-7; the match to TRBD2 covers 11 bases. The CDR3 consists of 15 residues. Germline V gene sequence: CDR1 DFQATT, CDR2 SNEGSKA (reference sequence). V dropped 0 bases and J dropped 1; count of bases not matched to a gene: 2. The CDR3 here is CSARDLAGGSYEQYF. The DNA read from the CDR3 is TGCAGTGCTAGAGACCTAGCGGGAGGTTCCTACGAG.

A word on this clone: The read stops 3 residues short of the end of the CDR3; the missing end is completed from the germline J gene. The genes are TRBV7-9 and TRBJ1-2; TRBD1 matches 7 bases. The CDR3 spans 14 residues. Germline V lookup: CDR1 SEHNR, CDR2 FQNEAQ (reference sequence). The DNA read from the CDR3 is TGTGCCAGCAGCTTAAGAGGGGGCTCCTACGAC. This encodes CASSLRGGSYD. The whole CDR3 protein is CASSLRGGSYDYTF.

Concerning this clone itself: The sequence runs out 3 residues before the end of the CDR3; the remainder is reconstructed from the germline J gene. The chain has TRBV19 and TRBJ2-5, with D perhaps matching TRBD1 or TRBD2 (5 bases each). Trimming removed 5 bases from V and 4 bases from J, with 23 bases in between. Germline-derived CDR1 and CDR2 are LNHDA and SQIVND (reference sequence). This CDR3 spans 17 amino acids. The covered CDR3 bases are TGTGCCAGTAGTCGAACGAATCTACGAGGGCAGGGAGAGACC. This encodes CASSRTNLRGQGET. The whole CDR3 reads CASSRTNLRGQGETQYF. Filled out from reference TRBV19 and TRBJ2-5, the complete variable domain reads DGGITQSPKYLFRKEGQNVTLSCEQNLNHDAMYWYRQDPGQGLRLIYYSQIVNDFQKGDIAEGYSVSREKKESFPLTVTSAQKNPTAFYLCASSRTNLRGQGETQYFGPGTRLLVL.

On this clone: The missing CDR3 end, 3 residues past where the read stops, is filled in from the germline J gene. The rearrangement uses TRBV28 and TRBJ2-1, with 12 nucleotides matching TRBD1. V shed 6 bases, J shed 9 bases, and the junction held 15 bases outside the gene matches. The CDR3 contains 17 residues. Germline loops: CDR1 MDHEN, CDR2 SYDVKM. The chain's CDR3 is CASRSPSWGDRGLEQFF. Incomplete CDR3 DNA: TGTGCCAGCAGATCACCATCTTGGGGGGACAGGGGGCTTGAG.

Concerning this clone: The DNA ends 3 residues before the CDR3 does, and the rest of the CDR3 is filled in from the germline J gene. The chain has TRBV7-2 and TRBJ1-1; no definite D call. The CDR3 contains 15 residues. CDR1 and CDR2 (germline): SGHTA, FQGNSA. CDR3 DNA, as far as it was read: TGTGCCAGCAGCGCCAACACTAGGGTTAAAAACATT. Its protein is CASSANTRVKNI. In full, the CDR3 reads CASSANTRVKNIAFF. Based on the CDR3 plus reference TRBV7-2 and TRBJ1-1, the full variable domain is GAGVSQSPSNKVTEKGKDVELRCDPISGHTALYWYRQSLGQGLEFLIYFQGNSAPDKSGLPSDRFSAERTGGSVSTLTIQRTQQEDSAVYLCASSANTRVKNIAFFGQGTRLTVV.

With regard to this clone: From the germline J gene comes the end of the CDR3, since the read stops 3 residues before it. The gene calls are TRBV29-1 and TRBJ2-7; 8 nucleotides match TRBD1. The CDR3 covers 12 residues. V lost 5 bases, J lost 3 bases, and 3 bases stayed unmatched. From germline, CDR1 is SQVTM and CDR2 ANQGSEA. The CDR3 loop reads CSVLGQGYEQYF. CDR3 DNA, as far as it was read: TGCAGCGTTCTCGGACAGGGCTACGAG.

The CDR3 bases that were read are TGCGCCAGCAGCCCCGGTAGCGGGAGGACCGAG. Translation: CASSPGSGRTE. The entire CDR3 protein is CASSPGSGRTEQYF. The chain is built from TRBV5-1 and TRBJ2-7; 10 bases align to TRBD2. The read ends 3 residues early relative to the CDR3; the germline J gene fills the gap. This CDR3 contains 14 residues. Germline trimming cut 4 bases from V and 6 bases from J; bases unmatched to any gene: 7. In germline, CDR1 is SGHRS, CDR2 YFSETQ. Drawing the rest from reference TRBV5-1 and TRBJ2-7, the complete variable domain is KAGVTQTPRYLIKTRGQQVTLSCSPISGHRSVSWYQQTPGQGLQFLFEYFSETQRNKGNFPGRFSGRQFSNSRSEMNVSTLELGDSALYLCASSPGSGRTEQYFGPGTRLTVT.

CDR3 DNA (partial): TGTGCCAGCAGCGGGACTCCCTACAATGAG. It is translated as CASSGTPYNE. The CDR3 reads in full as CASSGTPYNEQFF. The chain carries TRBV11-3 and TRBJ2-1; perhaps TRBD2 as D (6 bases). Read data end 3 residues before the CDR3 end; the end is taken from the germline J gene. This CDR3 region has 13 residues. The germline CDR1 and CDR2 sequences are SGHNT and YENEEA. V lost 5 bases and J 2 bases, leaving 7 bases between the germline ends.

The CDR3 DNA, read in part, is TGTGCCTGGAAGGGACTCAATCAGCCC. It yields the protein CAWKGLNQP. In full, the CDR3 is CAWKGLNQPQHF. The chain employs TRBV30 and TRBJ1-5; TRBD1 is a possible D gene (5 bases). The read ends 3 residues early relative to the CDR3; the germline J gene fills the gap. The V end lost 4 bases, the J end lost 3 bases, and 7 bases lay between the germline ends. Germline CDR1 GTSNPN, CDR2 SVGIG (reference sequence). The CDR3 has 12 amino acids.

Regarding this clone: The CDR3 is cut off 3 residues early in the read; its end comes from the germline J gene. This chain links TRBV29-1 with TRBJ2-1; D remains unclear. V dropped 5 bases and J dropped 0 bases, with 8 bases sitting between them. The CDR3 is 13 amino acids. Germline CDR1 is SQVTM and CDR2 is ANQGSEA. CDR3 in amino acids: CSVPASSYNEQFF. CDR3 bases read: TGCAGCGTTCCGGCTAGCTCCTACAATGAG.

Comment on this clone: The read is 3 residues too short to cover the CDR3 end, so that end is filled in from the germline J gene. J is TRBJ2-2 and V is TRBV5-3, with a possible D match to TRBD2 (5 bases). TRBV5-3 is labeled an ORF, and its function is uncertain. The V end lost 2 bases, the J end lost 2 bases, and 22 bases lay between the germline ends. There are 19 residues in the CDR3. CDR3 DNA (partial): TGTGCCAGAAGCTTAAGCTCTCCGTTTAAGCGGAGAAACACCGGGGAG. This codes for CARSLSSPFKRRNTGE. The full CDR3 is CARSLSSPFKRRNTGELFF.

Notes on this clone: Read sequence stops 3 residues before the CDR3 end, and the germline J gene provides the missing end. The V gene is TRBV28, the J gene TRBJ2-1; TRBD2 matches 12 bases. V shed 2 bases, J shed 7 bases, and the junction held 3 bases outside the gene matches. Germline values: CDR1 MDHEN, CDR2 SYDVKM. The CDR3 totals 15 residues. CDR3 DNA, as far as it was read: TGTGCCAGCAGTTTAACCGGGACTAGCGGGAATGAG. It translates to CASSLTGTSGNE. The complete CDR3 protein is CASSLTGTSGNEQFF.

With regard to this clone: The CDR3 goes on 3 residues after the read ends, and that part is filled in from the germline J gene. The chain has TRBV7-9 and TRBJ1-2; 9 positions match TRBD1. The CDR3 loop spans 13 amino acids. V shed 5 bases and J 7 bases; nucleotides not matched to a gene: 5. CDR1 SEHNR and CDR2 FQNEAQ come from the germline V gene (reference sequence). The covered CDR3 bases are TGTGCCAGCAGCGGGGACAGGGTCTCTGGC. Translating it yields CASSGDRVSG. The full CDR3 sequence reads CASSGDRVSGYTF.

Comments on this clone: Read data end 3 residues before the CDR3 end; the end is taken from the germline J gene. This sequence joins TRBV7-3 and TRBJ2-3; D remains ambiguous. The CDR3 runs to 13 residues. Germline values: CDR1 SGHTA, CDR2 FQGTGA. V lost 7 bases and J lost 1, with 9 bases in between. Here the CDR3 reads CASNLGRTDTQYF. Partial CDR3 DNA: TGTGCCAGCAACTTGGGCCGCACAGATACG.

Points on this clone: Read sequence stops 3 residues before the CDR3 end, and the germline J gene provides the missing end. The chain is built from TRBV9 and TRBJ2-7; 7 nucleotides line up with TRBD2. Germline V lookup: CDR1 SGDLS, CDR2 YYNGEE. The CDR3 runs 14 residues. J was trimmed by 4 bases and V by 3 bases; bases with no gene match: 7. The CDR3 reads CASSGSGTTYEQYF. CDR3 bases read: TGTGCCAGCAGCGGATCCGGGACTACTTACGAG.

CDR3 residues: CASSLEEAGVAFF. The part of the CDR3 DNA that was read is TGCGCCAGCAGCTTGGAGGAAGCAGGGGTA. The rearrangement uses TRBV5-1 and TRBJ1-1, with a weak D call TRBD1 (6 bases). The read falls 3 residues short of the CDR3 end, and the missing part is taken from the germline J gene. Germline CDR1 SGHRS, CDR2 YFSETQ. The CDR3 runs to 13 residues.

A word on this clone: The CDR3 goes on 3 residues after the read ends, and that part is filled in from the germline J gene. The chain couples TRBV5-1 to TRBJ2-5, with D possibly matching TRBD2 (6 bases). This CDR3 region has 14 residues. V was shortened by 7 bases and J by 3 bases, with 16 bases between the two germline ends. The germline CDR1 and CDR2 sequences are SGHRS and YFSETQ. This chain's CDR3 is CASSFSGGEETQYF. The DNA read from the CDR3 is TGCGCCAGCTCCTTTAGCGGAGGGGAAGAGACC.

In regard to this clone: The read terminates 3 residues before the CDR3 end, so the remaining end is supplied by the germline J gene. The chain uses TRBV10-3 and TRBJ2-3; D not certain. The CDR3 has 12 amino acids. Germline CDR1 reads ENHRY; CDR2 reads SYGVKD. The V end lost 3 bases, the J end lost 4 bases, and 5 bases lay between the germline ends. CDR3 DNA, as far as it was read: TGTGCCATCAGTGATCAGGCAGATACG. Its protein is CAISDQADT. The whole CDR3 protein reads CAISDQADTQYF.

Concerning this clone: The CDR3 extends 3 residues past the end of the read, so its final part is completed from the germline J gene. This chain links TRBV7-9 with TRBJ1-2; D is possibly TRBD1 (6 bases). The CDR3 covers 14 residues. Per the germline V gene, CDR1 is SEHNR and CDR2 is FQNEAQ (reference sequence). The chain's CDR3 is CASSLTGPTYDYTF. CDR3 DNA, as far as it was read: TGTGCCAGCAGCTTAACAGGGCCCACCTACGAC.

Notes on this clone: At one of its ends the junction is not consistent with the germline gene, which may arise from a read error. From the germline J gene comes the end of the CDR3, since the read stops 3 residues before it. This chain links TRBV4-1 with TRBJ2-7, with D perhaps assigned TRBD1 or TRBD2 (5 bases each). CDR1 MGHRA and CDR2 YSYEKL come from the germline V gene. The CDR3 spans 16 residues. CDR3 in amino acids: CTSSQGRVRRLYEQYF. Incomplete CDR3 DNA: TGCACCAGCAGCCAAGGCAGGGTGCGGAGGCTATACGAG.

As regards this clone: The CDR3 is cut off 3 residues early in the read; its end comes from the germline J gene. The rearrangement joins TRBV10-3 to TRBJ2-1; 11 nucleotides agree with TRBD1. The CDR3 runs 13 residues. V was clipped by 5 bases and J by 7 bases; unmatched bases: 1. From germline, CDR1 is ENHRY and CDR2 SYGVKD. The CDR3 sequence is CAISWDRGNEQFF. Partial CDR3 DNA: TGTGCCATCAGTTGGGACAGGGGGAATGAG.